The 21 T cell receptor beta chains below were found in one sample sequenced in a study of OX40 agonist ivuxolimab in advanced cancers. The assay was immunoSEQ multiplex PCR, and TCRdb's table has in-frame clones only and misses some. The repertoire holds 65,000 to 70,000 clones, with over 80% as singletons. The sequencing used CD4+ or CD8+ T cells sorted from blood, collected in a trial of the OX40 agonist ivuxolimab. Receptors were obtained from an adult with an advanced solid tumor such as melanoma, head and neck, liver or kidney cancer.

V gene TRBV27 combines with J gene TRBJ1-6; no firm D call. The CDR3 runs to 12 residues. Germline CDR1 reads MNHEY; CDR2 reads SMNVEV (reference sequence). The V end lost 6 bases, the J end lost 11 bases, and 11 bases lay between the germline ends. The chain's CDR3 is CASSQQRAPLHF. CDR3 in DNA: TGTGCCAGCAGCCAACAGAGGGCACCCCTCCACTTT.

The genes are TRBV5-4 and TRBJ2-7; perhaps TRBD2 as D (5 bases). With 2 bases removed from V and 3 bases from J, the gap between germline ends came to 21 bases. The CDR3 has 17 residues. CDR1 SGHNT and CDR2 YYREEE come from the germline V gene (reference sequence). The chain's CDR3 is CASSFRELGRRNYEQYV. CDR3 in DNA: TGTGCCAGCAGCTTTAGGGAGCTTGGACGGCGAAACTACGAGCAGTACGTC.

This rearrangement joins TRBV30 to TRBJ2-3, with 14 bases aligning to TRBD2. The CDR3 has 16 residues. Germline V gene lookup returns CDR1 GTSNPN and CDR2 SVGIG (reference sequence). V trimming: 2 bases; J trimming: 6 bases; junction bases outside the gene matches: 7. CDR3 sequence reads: CAWSQRLAGGSDTQYF. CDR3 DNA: TGTGCCTGGAGTCAGAGACTAGCGGGGGGGTCCGATACGCAGTATTTT.

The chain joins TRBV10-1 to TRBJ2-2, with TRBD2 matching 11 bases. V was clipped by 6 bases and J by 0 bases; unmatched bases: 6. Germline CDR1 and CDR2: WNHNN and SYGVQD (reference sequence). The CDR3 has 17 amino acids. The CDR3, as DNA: TGCGCCAGCAGCCGACTAGCGGGGAACGCGAACACCGGGGAGCTGTTTTTT. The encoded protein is CASSRLAGNANTGELFF.

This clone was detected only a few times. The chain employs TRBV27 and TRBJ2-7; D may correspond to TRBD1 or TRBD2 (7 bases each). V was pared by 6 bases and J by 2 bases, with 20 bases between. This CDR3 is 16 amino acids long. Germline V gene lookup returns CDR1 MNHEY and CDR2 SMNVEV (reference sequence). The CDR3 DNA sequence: TGTGCCAGCAGGACCTTCCAGGGGGGGAGAACCTACGAGCAGTACTTC. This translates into CASRTFQGGRTYEQYF.

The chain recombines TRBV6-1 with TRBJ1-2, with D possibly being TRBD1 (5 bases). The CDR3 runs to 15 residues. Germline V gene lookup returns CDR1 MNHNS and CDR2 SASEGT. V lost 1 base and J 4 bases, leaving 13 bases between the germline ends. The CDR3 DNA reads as TGTGCCAGCAGTGAAGATCTGGAAAGGGGCTATGGCTACACCTTC. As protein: CASSEDLERGYGYTF.

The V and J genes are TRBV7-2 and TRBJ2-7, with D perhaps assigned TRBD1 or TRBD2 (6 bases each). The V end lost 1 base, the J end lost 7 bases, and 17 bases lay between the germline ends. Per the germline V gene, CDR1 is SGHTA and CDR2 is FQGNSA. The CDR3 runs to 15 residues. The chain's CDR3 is CASSLGLTRGGEQYV. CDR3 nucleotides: TGTGCCAGCAGCTTAGGTTTAACCAGGGGAGGAGAGCAGTACGTC.

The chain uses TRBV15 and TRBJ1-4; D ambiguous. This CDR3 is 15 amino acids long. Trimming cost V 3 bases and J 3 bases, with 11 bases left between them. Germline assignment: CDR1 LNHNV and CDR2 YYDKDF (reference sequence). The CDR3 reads CATSRQEESNEKLFF. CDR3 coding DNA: TGTGCCACCAGCAGGCAGGAGGAGTCTAATGAAAAACTGTTTTTT.

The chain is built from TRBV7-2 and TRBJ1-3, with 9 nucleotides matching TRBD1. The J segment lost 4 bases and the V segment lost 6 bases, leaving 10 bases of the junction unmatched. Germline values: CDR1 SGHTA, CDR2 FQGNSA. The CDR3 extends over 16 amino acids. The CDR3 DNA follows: TGTGCCAGCAGTACCACAGGGGGCGCGAAGGGAAACACCATATATTTT. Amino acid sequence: CASSTTGGAKGNTIYF. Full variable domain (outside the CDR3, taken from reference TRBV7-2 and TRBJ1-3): GAGVSQSPSNKVTEKGKDVELRCDPISGHTALYWYRQSLGQGLEFLIYFQGNSAPDKSGLPSDRFSAERTGGSVSTLTIQRTQQEDSAVYLCASSTTGGAKGNTIYFGEGSWLTVV.

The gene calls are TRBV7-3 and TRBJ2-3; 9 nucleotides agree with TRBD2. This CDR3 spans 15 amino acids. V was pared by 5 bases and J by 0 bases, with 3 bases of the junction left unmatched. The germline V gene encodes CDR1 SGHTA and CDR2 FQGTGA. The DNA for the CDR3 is TGTGCCAGCAGCCCGACTAGCGGCAGCACAGATACGCAGTATTTT. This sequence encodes CASSPTSGSTDTQYF.

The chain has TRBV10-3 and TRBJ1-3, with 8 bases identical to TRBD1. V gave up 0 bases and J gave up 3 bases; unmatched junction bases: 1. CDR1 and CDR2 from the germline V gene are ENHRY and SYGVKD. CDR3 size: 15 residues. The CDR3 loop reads CAISESGTGGNTIYF. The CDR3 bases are TGTGCCATCAGTGAGTCGGGGACAGGTGGAAACACCATATATTTT.

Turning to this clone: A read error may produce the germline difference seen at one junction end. CDR3 amino acids: CASSLTWTDTQYF. DNA for the CDR3: TGCGCCAGCAGCCTCACGTGGACAGATACGCAGTATTTT. The chain recombines TRBV7-3 with TRBJ2-3; D gene uncertain. CDR1 is SGHTA and CDR2 is FQGTGA in the germline V gene. The CDR3 consists of 13 residues.

This CDR3 reads CAWSDPGAYEQYF. The DNA for the CDR3 is TGTGCCTGGAGTGACCCGGGGGCCTACGAGCAGTACTTC. The rearrangement uses TRBV30 and TRBJ2-5, with D possibly TRBD2 on 6 matching bases. The end of the DNA fits TRBJ2-7 better, so the J call may be wrong. Germline CDR1 GTSNPN, CDR2 SVGIG (reference sequence). The CDR3 sequence is 13 residues long.

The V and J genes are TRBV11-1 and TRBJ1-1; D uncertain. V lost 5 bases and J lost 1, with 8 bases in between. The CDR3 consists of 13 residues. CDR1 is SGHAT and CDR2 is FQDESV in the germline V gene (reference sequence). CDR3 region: CASSPSGNTEAFF. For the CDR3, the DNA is TGTGCCAGCAGCCCCAGTGGGAACACTGAAGCTTTCTTT.

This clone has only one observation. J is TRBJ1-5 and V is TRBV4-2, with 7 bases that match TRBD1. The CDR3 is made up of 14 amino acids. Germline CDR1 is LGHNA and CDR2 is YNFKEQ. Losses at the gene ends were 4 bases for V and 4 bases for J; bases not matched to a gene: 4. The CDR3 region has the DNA TGTGCCAGCAGCCCTAGGGGGCGAAATCAGCCCCAGCATTTT. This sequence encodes CASSPRGRNQPQHF.

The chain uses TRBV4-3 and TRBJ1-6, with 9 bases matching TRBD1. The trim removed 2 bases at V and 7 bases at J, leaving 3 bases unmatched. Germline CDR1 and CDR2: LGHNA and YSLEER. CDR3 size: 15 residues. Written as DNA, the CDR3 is TGCGCCAGCAGCCAATCACAGGGGGCCAATTCACCCCTCCACTTT. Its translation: CASSQSQGANSPLHF.

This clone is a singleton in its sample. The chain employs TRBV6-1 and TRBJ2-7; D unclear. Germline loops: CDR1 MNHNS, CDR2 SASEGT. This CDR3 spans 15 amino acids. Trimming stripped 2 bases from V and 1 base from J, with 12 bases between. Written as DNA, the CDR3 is TGTGCCAGCAGTGAAACCGTAGGTGGGTCCTACGAGCAGTACGTC. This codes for CASSETVGGSYEQYV.

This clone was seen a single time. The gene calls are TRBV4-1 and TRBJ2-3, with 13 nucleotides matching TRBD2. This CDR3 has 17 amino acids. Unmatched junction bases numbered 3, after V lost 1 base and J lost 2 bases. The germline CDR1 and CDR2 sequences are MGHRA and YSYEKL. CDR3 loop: CASSQGGTSGNTDTQYF. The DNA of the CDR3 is TGCGCCAGCAGCCAAGGTGGGACTAGCGGGAACACAGATACGCAGTATTTT.

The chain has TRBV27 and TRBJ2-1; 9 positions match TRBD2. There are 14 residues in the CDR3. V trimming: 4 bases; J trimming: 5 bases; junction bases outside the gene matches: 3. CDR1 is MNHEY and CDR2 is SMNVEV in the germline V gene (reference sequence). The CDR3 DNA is TGTGCCAGCAGTTGGCGGGGGGGCGACAATGAGCAGTTCTTC. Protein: CASSWRGGDNEQFF.

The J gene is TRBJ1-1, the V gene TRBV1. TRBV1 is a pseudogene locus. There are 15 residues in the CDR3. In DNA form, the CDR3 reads TGCACCAGCAGCCAAGATCGGGGGGGGAACACTGAAGCTTTCTTT. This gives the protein CTSSQDRGGNTEAFF.

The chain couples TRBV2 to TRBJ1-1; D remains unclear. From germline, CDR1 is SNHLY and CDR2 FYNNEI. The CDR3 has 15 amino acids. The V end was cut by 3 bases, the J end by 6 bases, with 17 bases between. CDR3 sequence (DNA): TGTGCCAGCAGTGACGCAACGTCGTGGCTCTCTGAAGCTTTCTTT. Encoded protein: CASSDATSWLSEAFF. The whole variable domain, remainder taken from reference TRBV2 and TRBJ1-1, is EPEVTQTPSHQVTQMGQEVILRCVPISNHLYFYWYRQILGQKVEFLVSFYNNEISEKSEIFDDQFSVERPDGSNFTLKIRSTKLEDSAMYFCASSDATSWLSEAFFGQGTRLTVV.